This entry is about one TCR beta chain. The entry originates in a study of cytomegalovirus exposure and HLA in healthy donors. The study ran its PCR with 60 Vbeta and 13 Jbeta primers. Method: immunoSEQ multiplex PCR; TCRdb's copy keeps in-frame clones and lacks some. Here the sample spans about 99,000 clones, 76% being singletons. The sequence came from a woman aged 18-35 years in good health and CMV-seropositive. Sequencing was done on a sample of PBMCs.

The CDR3 DNA follows: TGCGCCAGCAGCCAAGAGCGGGGACTAGCGGGAGACGAGCAGTTCTTC. Its translation: CASSQERGLAGDEQFF. The chain joins TRBV4-1 to TRBJ2-1; 14 bases line up with TRBD2. The CDR3 consists of 16 residues. CDR1 and CDR2 (germline): MGHRA, YSYEKL. Unmatched junction bases numbered 5, after V lost 0 bases and J lost 10 bases.